The rows below give T cell receptor beta chains drawn from one sample of a study of beta chain features in type 1 diabetes. The protocol was immunoSEQ multiplex PCR, while the TCRdb copy is restricted to in-frame clones and leaves out a portion. Here the sample spans about 300,000 clones, 8% being singletons. Sequencing input: central memory CD4+ T cells from blood. Source of these receptors: a young woman in good health. The CDR3 runs from the conserved cysteine through the conserved F or W. D genes are given only for firm matches. Clone sizes are given selectively: once, few, many, or a class where the clone is expanded.

V gene: TRBV7-9
D gene: TRBD1
CDR3 length: 15
J gene: TRBJ2-5
clone size: many
CDR3 DNA: TGTGCCAGCAGCTTAAATGGACAGGGTGGAGAGACCCAGTACTTC
CDR3 protein: CASSLNGQGGETQYF

V gene: TRBV7-3
D gene: NA
CDR3 length: 14
J gene: TRBJ2-5
clone size: NA
CDR3 DNA: TGTGCCAGCACCCAGAGGGCCCTCCAAGAGACCCAGTACTTC
CDR3 protein: CASTQRALQETQYF

V gene: TRBV4-3
D gene: TRBD2
CDR3 length: 16
J gene: TRBJ2-4
clone size: few
CDR3 DNA: TGCGCCAGCAGCCCCTCTAGCGGGGGGGCCGGACACATTCAGTACTTC
CDR3 protein: CASSPSSGGAGHIQYF

V gene: TRBV13
D gene: NA
CDR3 length: 14
J gene: TRBJ2-7
clone size: NA
CDR3 DNA: TGTGCCAGCGGGGAAGGACGGGTCTCCTACGAGCAGTACTTC
CDR3 protein: CASGEGRVSYEQYF

V gene: TRBV28
D gene: TRBD1
CDR3 length: 15
J gene: TRBJ1-2
clone size: NA
CDR3 DNA: TGTGCCAGCAGTATTGGACAGGCCCCTAACTATGGCTACACCTTC
CDR3 protein: CASSIGQAPNYGYTF

V gene: TRBV2
D gene: NA
CDR3 length: 14
J gene: TRBJ1-5
clone size: NA
CDR3 DNA: TGTGCCAGCAGTGAACCCGCGAGCAATCAGCCCCAGCATTTT
CDR3 protein: CASSEPASNQPQHF

V gene: TRBV18
D gene: TRBD1
CDR3 length: 15
J gene: TRBJ1-4
clone size: few
CDR3 DNA: TGTGCCAGCTCACCCCGGACAGGGGTTGAGGAAAAACTGTTTTTT
CDR3 protein: CASSPRTGVEEKLFF

V gene: TRBV27
D gene: NA
CDR3 length: 13
J gene: TRBJ2-1
clone size: few
CDR3 DNA: TGTGCCAGCCGTAGGGGCGGAAACAATGAGCAGTTCTTC
CDR3 protein: CASRRGGNNEQFF

V gene: TRBV5-1
D gene: NA
CDR3 length: 16
J gene: TRBJ2-2
clone size: few
CDR3 DNA: TGCGCCAGCAGCTTGGGTTCTCCACAGAACACCGGGGAGCTGTTTTTT
CDR3 protein: CASSLGSPQNTGELFF

V gene: TRBV13
D gene: NA
CDR3 length: 14
J gene: TRBJ2-5
clone size: few
CDR3 DNA: TGTGCCAGCAGCTTATCCGGGGTGACAGAGACCCAGTACTTC
CDR3 protein: CASSLSGVTETQYF

V gene: TRBV9
D gene: TRBD2
CDR3 length: 20
J gene: TRBJ2-2
clone size: NA
CDR3 DNA: TGTGCCAGCAGCGTAGTCTTCTGGACTAGCGGGAGGACGAACACCGGGGAGCTGTTTTTT
CDR3 protein: CASSVVFWTSGRTNTGELFF

V gene: TRBV11-3
D gene: TRBD2
CDR3 length: 20
J gene: TRBJ2-1
clone size: NA
CDR3 DNA: TGTGCCAGCAGCTTAGATTCCGGACTAGCAAGTATATACTCCTACAATGAGCAGTTCTTC
CDR3 protein: CASSLDSGLASIYSYNEQFF

V gene: TRBV5-1
D gene: NA
CDR3 length: 15
J gene: TRBJ1-4
clone size: NA
CDR3 DNA: TGCGCCAGCAGCCCGACGGGAACAACTAATGAAAAACTGTTTTTT
CDR3 protein: CASSPTGTTNEKLFF

V gene: TRBV15
D gene: TRBD1
CDR3 length: 15
J gene: TRBJ2-1
clone size: NA
CDR3 DNA: TGTGCCACCAGCAGAGCAGGGGGCCAGTACAATGAGCAGTTCTTC
CDR3 protein: CATSRAGGQYNEQFF

V gene: TRBV7-9
D gene: NA
CDR3 length: 14
J gene: TRBJ1-1
clone size: few
CDR3 DNA: TGTGCCAGCAGCTTTTCGGGGGCGTCGGTTGAAGCTTTCTTT
CDR3 protein: CASSFSGASVEAFF